The rows below give T cell receptor beta chains drawn from one sample of a study of cytomegalovirus exposure and HLA in healthy donors. Some clones are missing from TCRdb's copy, which holds only in-frame ones; the method was immunoSEQ multiplex PCR. The data show some 100,000 clones, about 75% seen once. Input material: PBMCs. The origin of the receptors is a man between 50 and 59 years old in good health and CMV-seronegative. Both conserved end residues are trimmed from each CDR3. Clone size is given for some rows only: seen once, a few or many times, or a class if the clone is expanded.

clone size: .
V gene: TRBV7-2
CDR3 protein: ASSWTGDSADTQY

clone size: few
V gene: TRBV9
CDR3 protein: ASSPVLSGSSYEQY

clone size: .
V gene: TRBV5-1
CDR3 protein: ASSLVTSGSTDTQY

clone size: .
V gene: TRBV6-5
CDR3 protein: ASTQGQGASLGQY

clone size: .
V gene: TRBV11-2
CDR3 protein: ASSYGTETEAF

clone size: .
V gene: TRBV6-5
CDR3 protein: ASSRLAGAFYEQY

clone size: .
V gene: TRBV5-4
CDR3 protein: ASRWTQTSAGTGELF

clone size: .
V gene: TRBV4-1
CDR3 protein: ASSRTRGSSYNEQF

clone size: .
V gene: TRBV7-2
CDR3 protein: ASSLGLSAYEQY

clone size: .
V gene: TRBV7-9
CDR3 protein: ASSLGRETQY

clone size: .
V gene: TRBV6-1
CDR3 protein: ASSSRQLVTEAF

clone size: .
V gene: TRBV7-6
CDR3 protein: ASSPYFVGVNTGELF

clone size: .
V gene: TRBV6-1
CDR3 protein: ASERRATTDTQY

clone size: .
V gene: TRBV15
CDR3 protein: ATSRAGQTKGYT

clone size: .
V gene: TRBV25-1
CDR3 protein: ASTAGELGNLRGYT

clone size: .
V gene: TRBV27
CDR3 protein: ASSYSSGANVLT

clone size: .
V gene: TRBV5-1
CDR3 protein: ASSLDRGQRNTIY

clone size: .
V gene: TRBV19
CDR3 protein: ASTLRSRNTGELF

clone size: .
V gene: TRBV6-6
CDR3 protein: ASKEGGRLGEQY

clone size: .
V gene: TRBV2
CDR3 protein: ASSESGQVLVAF

clone size: .
V gene: TRBV19
CDR3 protein: ATSDRGSVGDTQY

clone size: .
V gene: TRBV28
CDR3 protein: ASTPPTGALQNQPQH

clone size: .
V gene: TRBV15
CDR3 protein: ATSRELAGGLYNEQF

clone size: .
V gene: TRBV6-5
CDR3 protein: ASSYTGTRTYNEQF

clone size: .
V gene: TRBV7-9
CDR3 protein: ASSSRGRETEAF

clone size: .
V gene: TRBV6-6
CDR3 protein: ASSPRTGGQPQH

clone size: .
V gene: TRBV6-6
CDR3 protein: ASSSGTSTETQY

clone size: .
V gene: TRBV29-1
CDR3 protein: SARGGTGEQY

clone size: once
V gene: TRBV6-5
CDR3 protein: ASTPTRDRTYEQY

clone size: .
V gene: TRBV4-1
CDR3 protein: ASSPHGTGFDEQY

clone size: few
V gene: TRBV10-1
CDR3 protein: ASSNGQSNSPLH

clone size: .
V gene: TRBV2
CDR3 protein: ASKVGQATDTQY

clone size: .
V gene: TRBV4-1
CDR3 protein: ASSQVGTGSMGGYT

clone size: .
V gene: TRBV6-5
CDR3 protein: ASSYIRQGQPQH

clone size: .
V gene: TRBV15
CDR3 protein: ATSRGGQGYDGQF